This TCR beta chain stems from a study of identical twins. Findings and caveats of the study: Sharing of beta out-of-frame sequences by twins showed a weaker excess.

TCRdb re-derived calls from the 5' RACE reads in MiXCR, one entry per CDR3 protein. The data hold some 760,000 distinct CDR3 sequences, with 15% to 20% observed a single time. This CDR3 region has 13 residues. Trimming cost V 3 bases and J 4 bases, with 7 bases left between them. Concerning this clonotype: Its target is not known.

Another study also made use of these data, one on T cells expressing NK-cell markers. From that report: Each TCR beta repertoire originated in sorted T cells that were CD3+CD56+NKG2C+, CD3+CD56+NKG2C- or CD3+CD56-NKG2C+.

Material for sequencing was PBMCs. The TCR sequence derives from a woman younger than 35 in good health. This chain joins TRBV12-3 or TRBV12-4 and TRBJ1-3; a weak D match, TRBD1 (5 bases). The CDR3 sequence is CASSFRGGNTIYF. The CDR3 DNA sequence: TGTGCCAGCAGTTTTCGGGGCGGAAACACCATATATTTT.